Below are 12 T cell receptor beta chains sequenced from a single sample in a study of CD8 T cells in Susac syndrome. When the RNA was reverse transcribed, random hexamers were used with an input of about 0.5 to 1 ug. TCRdb used MiXCR to reprocess the immunoSEQ multiplex PCR reads, holding one entry per CDR3 protein. The profile shows 200,000 to 250,000 distinct CDR3 sequences, 80% to 95% of them singletons. The sample was CD4+ T cells from PBMCs. The origin of the receptors is a human donor with multiple sclerosis.

This chain links TRBV20-1 with TRBJ1-5; 9 positions match TRBD1. The V gene end was trimmed by 5 bases and the J gene end by 3 bases; junction bases not matched to a gene: 8. The germline gives CDR1 DFQATT, CDR2 SNEGSKA (reference sequence). There are 15 residues in the CDR3. CDR3 amino acids: CSAPGQGLYNQPQHF. Here the CDR3 DNA reads TGCAGTGCTCCCGGACAGGGGTTGTACAATCAGCCCCAGCATTTT.

A single count supports this clonotype. The J gene is TRBJ2-6, the V gene TRBV27; 7 bases fit TRBD1. V shed 5 bases, J shed 9 bases, and the junction held 7 bases outside the gene matches. The length of the CDR3 is 14 residues. Germline loops: CDR1 MNHEY, CDR2 SMNVEV (reference sequence). The CDR3 nucleotides read TGTGCCAGCAGTAAATCAGGACAGGACAACGTCCTGACTTTC. Amino acids: CASSKSGQDNVLTF.

The chain uses TRBV10-3 and TRBJ2-5; TRBD1 is a possible D gene (5 bases). The germline V gene has CDR1 ENHRY and CDR2 SYGVKD. The CDR3 runs 16 residues. V was trimmed by 4 bases and J by 4 bases, leaving 19 bases between them. CDR3 coding DNA: TGTGCCATCAGTGGCGTCACTCAGGGCCCCCCAGAGACCCAGTACTTC. This encodes CAISGVTQGPPETQYF.

V is TRBV2 and J is TRBJ2-7; 7 bases line up with TRBD1. There are 18 residues in the CDR3. Germline CDR1 SNHLY, CDR2 FYNNEI. The junction had 19 bases not matched to a gene; V was cut back by 8 bases and J by 0 bases. Written as DNA, the CDR3 is TGTGCCAGCCTACTTCCGGGACAGTTCCCCCCGAGCTCCTACGAGCAGTACGTC. Translated, it gives CASLLPGQFPPSSYEQYV.

The chain couples TRBV10-3 to TRBJ2-1, with D tentatively TRBD2 (5 bases). V lost 6 bases, J lost 1 base, and 13 bases lay in between. In germline, CDR1 is ENHRY, CDR2 SYGVKD. The CDR3 extends over 15 amino acids. CDR3: CAISPDPGSYNEQFF. For the CDR3, the DNA is TGTGCCATCAGCCCCGACCCGGGGTCCTACAATGAGCAGTTCTTC.

This chain connects TRBV18 to TRBJ2-2; D remains ambiguous. The CDR3 sequence is 17 residues long. Germline assignment: CDR1 KGHSH and CDR2 LQKENI. Deletions cut 2 bases from V and 2 bases from J, with 15 bases between. In nucleotides, the CDR3 is TGTGCCAGCTCACCAATCCCCCAGGCCGAAAACACCGGGGAGCTGTTTTTT. Its translation: CASSPIPQAENTGELFF.

The chain links TRBV19 to TRBJ2-1, with 7 bases lining up with TRBD2. The J segment lost 4 bases and the V segment lost 3 bases, leaving 12 bases of the junction unmatched. From germline, CDR1 is LNHDA and CDR2 SQIVND (reference sequence). The CDR3 is made up of 17 amino acids. CDR3 nucleotide sequence: TGTGCCAGTAGTATTCCCGTGGGGGGGTTCGGATACAATGAGCAGTTCTTC. Residues: CASSIPVGGFGYNEQFF. Full variable domain (outside the CDR3, taken from reference TRBV19 and TRBJ2-1): DGGITQSPKYLFRKEGQNVTLSCEQNLNHDAMYWYRQDPGQGLRLIYYSQIVNDFQKGDIAEGYSVSREKKESFPLTVTSAQKNPTAFYLCASSIPVGGFGYNEQFFGPGTRLTVL.

The chain uses TRBV12-3 or TRBV12-4 and TRBJ2-3; perhaps TRBD1 as D (6 bases). The V end was cut by 0 bases, the J end by 4 bases, with 11 bases between. The CDR3 totals 15 residues. The CDR3 here is CASSLAGAPPDTQYF. For the CDR3, the DNA is TGTGCCAGCAGTTTAGCGGGGGCTCCCCCAGATACGCAGTATTTT.

This clonotype appeared a single time. The rearrangement joins TRBV29-1 to TRBJ2-1; D possibly corresponds to TRBD1 (5 bases). Trimming took 0 bases from V and 1 from J, leaving 16 bases between them. This CDR3 has 17 amino acids. CDR1 is SQVTM, CDR2 ANQGSEA, per germline. This CDR3 is CSVEDRPTARSYNEQFF. In DNA form, the CDR3 reads TGCAGCGTTGAAGATAGGCCGACAGCTAGATCCTACAATGAGCAGTTCTTC.

The chain has TRBV21-1 and TRBJ1-1. TRBV21-1 is flagged as a pseudogene. This CDR3 contains 15 residues. The CDR3 sequence: CASSKRQQLGTEAFF. As DNA, the CDR3 is TGTGCCAGCAGCAAGCGACAGCAACTCGGAACTGAAGCTTTCTTT.

V gene TRBV20-1 combines with J gene TRBJ2-1, with 12 bases aligning to TRBD2. Germline-derived CDR1 and CDR2 are DFQATT and SNEGSKA (reference sequence). CDR3 length: 16 amino acids. V gave up 3 bases and J gave up 1 base; unmatched junction bases: 4. The CDR3 DNA reads as TGCAGTGCTAGCGGGACTAGCGGGCTGTCCTACAATGAGCAGTTCTTC. This codes for CSASGTSGLSYNEQFF.

This clonotype was seen a few times. The chain's CDR3 is CASSLPLGTQYF. The DNA of the CDR3 is TGTGCCAGCAGCTTGCCCCTGGGTACGCAGTATTTT. The V call is TRBV5-4, the J call TRBJ2-3; no reliable D call. V was trimmed by 1 base and J by 8 bases, leaving 8 bases between them. The CDR3 is 12 amino acids. Germline CDR1 and CDR2: SGHNT and YYREEE (reference sequence).